These 9 T cell receptor beta chains were all obtained from the same sample, sequenced in a study of radiotherapy plus CTLA-4 blockade in lung cancer. Here immunoSEQ multiplex PCR was the method, and the copy in TCRdb shows in-frame clones only, minus some. The table records tens of thousands of clones, 80% to 90% of them present only once. This material consisted of peripheral blood, taken from a patient treated with radiotherapy plus ipilimumab. The receptors derive from a human donor with non-small cell lung cancer whose response to radiotherapy plus ipilimumab could not be evaluated.

This CDR3 reads CSVVDREPYEQYF. The CDR3 DNA reads TGCAGCGTCGTGGACAGGGAACCCTACGAGCAGTACTTC. The J gene is TRBJ2-7, the V gene TRBV29-1; TRBD1 aligns across 8 bases. CDR1 is SQVTM and CDR2 is ANQGSEA in the germline V gene. The J segment lost 2 bases and the V segment lost 6 bases, leaving 6 bases of the junction unmatched. The CDR3 covers 13 residues.

This chain's CDR3 is CASSAGQLAGGQETQYF. CDR3 coding DNA: TGCGCCAGCAGCGCTGGCCAACTAGCGGGAGGGCAAGAGACCCAGTACTTC. The gene calls are TRBV5-1 and TRBJ2-5; the match to TRBD2 covers 13 bases. The germline gives CDR1 SGHRS, CDR2 YFSETQ. V shed 4 bases, J shed 2 bases, and the junction held 8 bases outside the gene matches. The CDR3 runs to 17 residues.

The chain couples TRBV6-1 to TRBJ1-3; TRBD1 might be the D (5 bases). V lost 0 bases and J 3 bases, leaving 12 bases between the germline ends. Per the germline V gene, CDR1 is MNHNS and CDR2 is SASEGT. This CDR3 comprises 16 residues. In nucleotides, the CDR3 is TGTGCCAGCAGTGAAGCGTCCGGGGGAGGTGGAAACACCATATATTTT. Its protein product is CASSEASGGGGNTIYF.

The chain is built from TRBV7-2 and TRBJ1-1; 10 bases agree with TRBD1. CDR3 length: 17 residues. V lost 1 base to trimming and J lost 6 bases; unmatched junction nucleotides: 11. Germline values: CDR1 SGHTA, CDR2 FQGNSA. The CDR3, as DNA: TGTGCCAGCAGCTTAGATTCGGGGACAGGGGTCCGGCCTGAAGCTTTCTTT. Its protein is CASSLDSGTGVRPEAFF. Together with reference TRBV7-2 and TRBJ1-1, the CDR3 gives the full variable domain: GAGVSQSPSNKVTEKGKDVELRCDPISGHTALYWYRQSLGQGLEFLIYFQGNSAPDKSGLPSDRFSAERTGGSVSTLTIQRTQQEDSAVYLCASSLDSGTGVRPEAFFGQGTRLTVV.

The table lists this clone with a few counts. V usage is TRBV6-1 and J usage is TRBJ2-1; possibly TRBD2 for D (6 bases). Between the trimmed V and J ends, which lost 10 bases and 6 bases, there was a span of 16 bases. Per the germline V gene, CDR1 is MNHNS and CDR2 is SASEGT. The CDR3 totals 13 residues. The CDR3 bases are TGTGCCACTTCGCGGGGTCTCAGCAATGAGCAGTTCTTC. Translating gives CATSRGLSNEQFF.

The chain is built from TRBV4-1 and TRBJ2-4; TRBD2 matches 11 bases. This CDR3 comprises 17 residues. CDR1 is MGHRA and CDR2 is YSYEKL in the germline V gene. V lost 0 bases to trimming and J lost 9 bases; unmatched junction nucleotides: 10. CDR3 sequence reads: CASSQEGSGGAGGIQYF. As DNA, the CDR3 is TGCGCCAGCAGCCAAGAAGGTAGCGGGGGGGCCGGTGGCATTCAGTACTTC.

This chain uses TRBV4-2 with TRBJ1-3, with 10 bases aligning to TRBD1. This CDR3 region has 20 residues. Trimming cost V 4 bases and J 1 base; bases outside gene matches: 16. From germline, CDR1 is LGHNA and CDR2 YNFKEQ. CDR3 sequence: CASSLLAPGQGLFSGNTIYF. CDR3 bases: TGTGCCAGCAGCCTCCTGGCACCGGGACAGGGGTTATTTTCTGGAAACACCATATATTTT.

This chain links TRBV9 with TRBJ1-5, with 7 nucleotides matching TRBD1. The CDR3 is 18 residues long. J lost 0 bases, V lost 4 bases, and 13 bases had no gene match. Germline assignment: CDR1 SGDLS and CDR2 YYNGEE. The CDR3 DNA follows: TGTGCCAGCAGCCCTTACCGCGGGACAGTCGATAGCAATCAGCCCCAGCATTTT. The encoded protein is CASSPYRGTVDSNQPQHF.

The CDR3 nucleotides read TGTGCCAGCAGCCGGGGGGGAGATGAGCAGTTCTTC. It codes for CASSRGGDEQFF. The chain carries TRBV7-9 and TRBJ2-1, with 8 bases aligning to TRBD2. The CDR3 runs 12 residues. The V gene end was trimmed by 5 bases and the J gene end by 8 bases; junction bases not matched to a gene: 2. CDR1 is SEHNR, CDR2 FQNEAQ, per germline (reference sequence).